The 4 T cell receptor beta chains listed next were all sequenced from one sample in a study of regulatory T cells in long-lasting Graves disease. Time point specified: newly diagnosed GD, antithyroid drugs for less than 3 months. There was RNA extracted from PBMCs, and the TCR library was made from it. Library construction for TCR beta used iRepertoire HTBI primers and Arm-PCR of CDR3 regions. TCRdb redid the calling of the multiplex PCR reads with MiXCR, one entry per CDR3 protein. This table holds approximately 560,000 distinct CDR3 sequences, about 16% found once. These data also featured in a second study, about T cells in Graves' hyperthyroidism and ophthalmopathy.

The source was peripheral blood mononuclear cells (PBMCs), collected at new diagnosis, from a patient treated with antithyroid drugs. The receptors here all came from a man between 18 and 35 years old with Graves disease.

On this clonotype: Since a far larger clone is one base different, this is likely a read error. The chain links TRBV6-2 or TRBV6-3 to TRBJ1-2; the D is unclear. The V end lost 5 bases, the J end lost 0 bases, and 16 bases lay between the germline ends. Looked up from germline, CDR1 is MNHEY and CDR2 is SVGEGT. CDR3 length: 16 residues. The CDR3 loop is CASSECVAIPNYGYTF. The CDR3 coding sequence is TGTGCCAGCAGTGAATGTGTAGCCATCCCTAACTATGGCTACACCTTC.

The chain recombines TRBV6-2 or TRBV6-3 with TRBJ2-1; 15 bases are shared with TRBD2. CDR1 is MNHEY and CDR2 is SVGEGT in the germline V gene. The junction had 5 bases not matched to a gene; V was cut back by 7 bases and J by 7 bases. The CDR3 runs to 15 residues. CDR3 DNA: TGTGCCAGCAACCGGGGGACTAGCGGGAGGAATGAGCAGTTCTTC. This sequence encodes CASNRGTSGRNEQFF.

This clonotype showed up many times. This chain uses TRBV20-1 with TRBJ2-7; 8 positions match TRBD2. The V gene's germline CDR1 is DFQATT and CDR2 SNEGSKA (reference sequence). Germline trimming cut 0 bases from V and 0 bases from J; bases unmatched to any gene: 10. The CDR3 extends over 17 amino acids. CDR3 coding DNA: TGCAGTGCTAGAGATTTCCTAGCGGGTAGCCTCTCCTACGAGCAGTACTTC. The encoded protein is CSARDFLAGSLSYEQYF.

At least ten counts were recorded for this clonotype. The chain recombines TRBV12-3 or TRBV12-4 with TRBJ1-2, with D unclear. Trimming took 3 bases from V and 8 from J, leaving 19 bases between them. This CDR3 is 15 amino acids long. The CDR3 here is CASSLEGVGLGGYTF. In DNA form, the CDR3 reads TGTGCCAGCAGTTTGGAGGGCGTGGGGTTGGGAGGCTACACCTTC.